These 16 T cell receptor beta chains share one sample of origin, sequenced in a study of glioma-infiltrating T cells. Amplification of TCR alpha and beta CDR3 regions from RNA used iRepertoire nested multiplex PCR. TCRdb re-analysed the multiplex PCR reads in MiXCR, keeping a single row per CDR3 protein. The sample contains about 380,000 distinct CDR3 sequences, 35% to 45% of which appear only once. Sequenced input: glioma tissue, nonneoplastic brain tissue, or PBMCs (not recorded which). Receptors were obtained from a human donor with low-grade glioma or glioblastoma, undergoing nonglioma brain surgery, or in good health (not recorded which).

The chain links TRBV4-2 to TRBJ2-2; the D gene could be TRBD1 or TRBD2 (5 bases each). CDR1 and CDR2 (germline): LGHNA, YNFKEQ. Between the trimmed V and J ends, which lost 8 bases and 6 bases, there was a span of 13 bases. The CDR3 length is 13 residues. The CDR3 bases are TGTGCCAGCCGGTGGGGGTTATCCGGGGAGCTGTTTTTT. This gives the protein CASRWGLSGELFF.

The rearrangement uses TRBV20-1 and TRBJ2-3, with TRBD2 matching 16 bases. Germline lookup yields CDR1 DFQATT and CDR2 SNEGSKA (reference sequence). The CDR3 spans 20 residues. V lost 4 bases and J lost 0; bases outside the gene matches: 13. The CDR3 nucleotides read TGCAGTGCTATACGTAACCCCGGGACTAGCGGGAGGGATAGCACAGATACGCAGTATTTT. This encodes CSAIRNPGTSGRDSTDTQYF.

This clonotype was counted many times. V is TRBV6-1 and J is TRBJ2-7; 7 positions agree with TRBD1. CDR1 is MNHNS, CDR2 SASEGT, per germline. The CDR3 has 14 residues. V lost 5 bases to trimming and J lost 6 bases; unmatched junction nucleotides: 10. CDR3 region: CASSSHLTGTEQYF. CDR3 nucleotide sequence: TGTGCCAGCAGTTCTCACCTGACAGGGACCGAGCAGTACTTC.

This clonotype was picked up many times. The CDR3 sequence: CASSPTRGNNYGYTF. The CDR3 nucleotides read TGCGCCAGCAGCCCAACGCGGGGAAACAACTATGGCTACACCTTC. The V gene is TRBV4-1, the J gene TRBJ1-2; D unresolved. The CDR3 spans 15 residues. Germline lookup yields CDR1 MGHRA and CDR2 YSYEKL. V was shortened by 4 bases and J by 2 bases, with 14 bases between the two germline ends.

The CDR3 protein is CAGSGSSYNEQFF. The DNA of the CDR3 is TGTGCCGGGTCGGGTAGCTCCTACAATGAGCAGTTCTTC. The chain recombines TRBV12-3 or TRBV12-4 with TRBJ2-1; D remains unclear. This CDR3 comprises 13 residues. V lost 11 bases and J 0 bases, leaving 11 bases between the germline ends.

This clonotype was seen many times. The V and J genes are TRBV6-2 or TRBV6-3 and TRBJ2-2; no reliable D call. Trimming removed 6 bases from V and 5 bases from J, with 4 bases in between. The CDR3 sequence is 11 residues long. Germline CDR1 reads MNHEY; CDR2 reads SVGEGT. The CDR3 sequence is CASRLTGELFF. In DNA, the CDR3 is TGTGCCAGCAGACTTACCGGGGAGCTGTTTTTT.

J is TRBJ1-1 and V is TRBV9; D is perhaps TRBD1 (5 bases). The CDR3 has 14 residues. V was pared by 4 bases and J by 1 base, with 11 bases between. Looked up from germline, CDR1 is SGDLS and CDR2 is YYNGEE. CDR3 sequence reads: CASSLTGANTEAFF. CDR3 nucleotide sequence: TGTGCCAGCAGCCTTACCGGGGCGAACACTGAAGCTTTCTTT.

This clonotype appeared once. This may come from a read error, since a much larger clone is one base off. In this CDR3 the conserved last residue, phenylalanine or tryptophan, is missing, so a read error is likely. The V call is TRBV6-2 or TRBV6-3, the J call TRBJ1-1; no firm D call. Deletions cut 6 bases from V and 0 bases from J, with 14 bases between. In germline, CDR1 is MNHEY, CDR2 SVGEGT. The CDR3 extends over 15 amino acids. CDR3 residues: CASSPSGILNTEAFL. As DNA, the CDR3 is TGTGCCAGCAGCCCATCGGGTATCTTGAACACTGAAGCTTTCTTA.

The CDR3 DNA reads TGCGCCAGCAGCCATACCGGGACAGCGTACTATGGCTACACCTTC. Its translation: CASSHTGTAYYGYTF. The chain is built from TRBV4-1 and TRBJ1-2, with 7 bases aligning to TRBD1. J gave up 3 bases and V 3 bases, and 7 bases lay outside the gene matches. Germline lookup yields CDR1 MGHRA and CDR2 YSYEKL. This CDR3 is built from 15 residues.

The chain links TRBV5-1 to TRBJ2-3; 8 nucleotides line up with TRBD2. The CDR3 length is 14 residues. CDR1 and CDR2 (germline): SGHRS, YFSETQ. V was clipped by 7 bases and J by 9 bases; unmatched bases: 13. This chain's CDR3 is CASYSGGPQITQYF. CDR3 coding DNA: TGCGCCAGCTACTCGGGAGGGCCCCAGATAACGCAGTATTTT.

As to this clonotype: This may come from a read error, since a much larger clone is one base off. The V gene is TRBV20-1, the J gene TRBJ1-2; 10 bases align to TRBD1. V lost 0 bases, J lost 2 bases, and 0 bases stayed unmatched. The CDR3 loop spans 14 amino acids. Germline-derived CDR1 and CDR2 are DFQATT and SNEGSKA (reference sequence). The CDR3 DNA follows: TGCAGTGCTAGAGAGACAGGGGGCAACTATGGCTACACCTTC. It codes for CSARETGGNYGYTF.

The chain has TRBV6-2 or TRBV6-3 and TRBJ2-1, with D possibly TRBD1 on 5 matching bases. Trimming removed 4 bases at V and 0 bases at J, with 13 bases between. CDR1 is MNHEY and CDR2 is SVGEGT in the germline V gene. This CDR3 contains 16 residues. The CDR3 coding sequence is TGTGCCAGCAGTTTAGCAGGGTCCGGCTCCTACAATGAGCAGTTCTTC. Protein: CASSLAGSGSYNEQFF.

Points on this clonotype: A much larger clone differs from this one at a single base, so this may be a read error. The chain employs TRBV20-1 and TRBJ2-7; no reliable D call. V was cut by 4 bases and J by 0 bases, with 10 bases left in between. CDR3 length equals 13 residues. Germline CDR1 and CDR2: DFQATT and SNEGSKA (reference sequence). The CDR3 region has the DNA TGCAGTGCTACGAACACCGACTCCTACGAGCAGTACTTC. This sequence encodes CSATNTDSYEQYF.

Worth noting for this clonotype: This may stem from a read error, because a much larger clone lies one nucleotide away. The chain has TRBV7-6 and TRBJ2-3, with no clear D. The CDR3 sequence is 12 residues long. CDR1 and CDR2 from the germline V gene are SGHVS and FNYEAQ. CDR3 coding DNA: TGTGCCAGCAGCATGACCGTAGATGCGCAGTATTTT. This codes for CASSMTVDAQYF. Drawing the rest from reference TRBV7-6 and TRBJ2-3, the complete variable domain is GAGVSQSPRYKVTKRGQDVALRCDPISGHVSLYWYRQALGQGPEFLTYFNYEAQQDKSGLPNDRFSAERPEGSISTLTIQRTEQRDSAMYRCASSMTVDAQYFGPGTRLTVL.

In this sample, this clonotype turned up a few times. This chain uses TRBV29-1 with TRBJ2-7; no definite D call. Germline CDR1 reads SQVTM; CDR2 reads ANQGSEA. The CDR3 sequence is 15 residues long. V was pared by 5 bases and J by 0 bases, with 17 bases between. This chain's CDR3 is CSVLKLVSTSYEQYF. The CDR3 DNA is TGCAGCGTTCTGAAGTTGGTCTCCACCTCCTACGAGCAGTACTTC.

Notes on this clonotype: This sequence may be a read error, since a much larger clone differs from it by one base. The chain has TRBV6-5 and TRBJ2-5; D is uncertain. Between the trimmed V and J ends, which lost 2 bases and 2 bases, there was a span of 9 bases. CDR3 length: 14 amino acids. The V gene's germline CDR1 is MNHEY and CDR2 SVGAGI. The chain's CDR3 is CASSYGHYQETQYF. The DNA of the CDR3 is TGTGCCAGCAGTTACGGGCATTATCAAGAGACCCAGTACTTC.